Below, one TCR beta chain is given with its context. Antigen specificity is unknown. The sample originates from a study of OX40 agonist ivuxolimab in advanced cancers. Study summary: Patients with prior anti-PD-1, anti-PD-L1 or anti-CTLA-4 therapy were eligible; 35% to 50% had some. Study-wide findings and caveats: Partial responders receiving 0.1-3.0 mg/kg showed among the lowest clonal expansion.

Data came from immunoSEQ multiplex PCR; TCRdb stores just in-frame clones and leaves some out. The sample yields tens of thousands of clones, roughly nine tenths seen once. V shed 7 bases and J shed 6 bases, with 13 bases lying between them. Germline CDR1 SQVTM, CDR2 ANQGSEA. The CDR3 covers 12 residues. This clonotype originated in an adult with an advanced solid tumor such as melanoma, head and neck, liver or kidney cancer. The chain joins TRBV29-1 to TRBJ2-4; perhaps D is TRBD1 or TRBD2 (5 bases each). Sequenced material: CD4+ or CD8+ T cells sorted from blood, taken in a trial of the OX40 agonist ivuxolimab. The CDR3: CSALTEGNIQYF. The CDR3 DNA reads TGCAGCGCCTTGACAGAGGGAAACATTCAGTACTTC. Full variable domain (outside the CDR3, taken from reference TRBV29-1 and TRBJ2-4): SAVISQKPSRDICQRGTSLTIQCQVDSQVTMMFWYRQQPGQSLTLIATANQGSEATYESGFVIDKFPISRPNLTFSTLTVSNMSPEDSSIYLCSALTEGNIQYFGAGTRLSVL.